This T cell receptor (beta chain) was observed in a study of OX40 agonist ivuxolimab in advanced cancers. Looked up from germline, CDR1 is SGHRS and CDR2 is YFSETQ. Trimming shortened V by 0 bases and J by 4 bases, and 17 bases separated the two germline ends. The CDR3 is made up of 17 amino acids. Produced via immunoSEQ multiplex PCR; TCRdb's table is partial and in-frame only. Of approximately 52,000 clones in the sample, around 87% were seen once. This clonotype originated in an adult with an advanced solid tumor such as melanoma, head and neck, liver or kidney cancer. The sequencing used CD4+ or CD8+ T cells sorted from blood, collected in a trial of the OX40 agonist ivuxolimab. The gene calls are TRBV5-1 and TRBJ2-1, with D tentatively TRBD2 (6 bases). DNA of the CDR3: TGCGCCAGCAGCTTGGCGACAGCGGGCGACCTTTACAATGAGCAGTTCTTC. Protein: CASSLATAGDLYNEQFF.